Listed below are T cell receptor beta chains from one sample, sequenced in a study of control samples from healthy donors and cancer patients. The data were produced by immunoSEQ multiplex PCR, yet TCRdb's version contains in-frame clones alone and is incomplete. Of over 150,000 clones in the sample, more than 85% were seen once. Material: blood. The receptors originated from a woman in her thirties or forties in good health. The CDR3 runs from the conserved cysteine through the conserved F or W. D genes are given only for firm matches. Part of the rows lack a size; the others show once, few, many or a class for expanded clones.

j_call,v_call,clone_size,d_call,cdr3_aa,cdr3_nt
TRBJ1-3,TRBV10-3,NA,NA,CATSPPMSSGNTIYF,TGTGCCACCTCCCCCCCCATGTCCTCTGGAAACACCATATATTTT
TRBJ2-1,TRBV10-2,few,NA,CASSEGGAVNEQFF,TGCGCCAGCAGTGAGGGGGGGGCGGTCAATGAGCAGTTCTTC
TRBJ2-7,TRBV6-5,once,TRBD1,CASSYPTGRYEQYF,TGTGCCAGCAGTTATCCGACAGGGCGCTACGAGCAGTACTTC
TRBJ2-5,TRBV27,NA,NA,CASSLRGAGETQYF,TGTGCCAGCAGCCTACGAGGGGCCGGGGAGACCCAGTACTTC
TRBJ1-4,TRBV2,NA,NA,CASSTPIDSRHNEKLFF,TGTGCCAGCAGCACACCAATCGACAGTCGCCATAATGAAAAACTGTTTTTT
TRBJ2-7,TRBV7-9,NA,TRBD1,CASSVIGQGETEQYF,TGTGCCAGCAGCGTCATTGGACAGGGAGAAACCGAGCAGTACTTC
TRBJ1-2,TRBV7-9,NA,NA,CASSPQGGYGYTF,TGTGCCAGCAGCCCACAGGGTGGCTATGGCTACACCTTC
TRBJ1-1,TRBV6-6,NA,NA,CASSPENTEAFF,TGTGCCAGCAGCCCAGAGAACACTGAAGCTTTCTTT
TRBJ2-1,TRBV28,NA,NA,CASSKQEYPYNEQFF,TGTGCCAGCAGTAAACAGGAATACCCCTACAATGAGCAGTTCTTC
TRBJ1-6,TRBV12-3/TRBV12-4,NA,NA,CASSPADRSPLHF,TGTGCCAGCAGTCCGGCAGACAGGTCACCCCTCCACTTT
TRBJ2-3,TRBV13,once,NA,CASSPGMDTQYF,TGTGCCAGCAGCCCAGGGATGGATACGCAGTATTTT
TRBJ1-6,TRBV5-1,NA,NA,CASSLFRAGNSPLHF,TGCGCCAGCAGCCTATTCCGGGCAGGGAATTCACCCCTCCACTTT
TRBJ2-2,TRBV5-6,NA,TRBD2,CASSTLAGGTGELFF,TGTGCCAGCAGCACCCTAGCGGGGGGCACCGGGGAGCTGTTTTTT
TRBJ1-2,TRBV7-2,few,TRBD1,CASSLTGGQYDGYTF,TGTGCCAGCAGCTTAACAGGGGGACAGTATGATGGCTACACCTTC
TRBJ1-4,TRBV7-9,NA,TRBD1,CASSHSGRGQLFF,TGTGCCAGCAGTCACTCCGGGAGGGGGCAACTGTTTTTT
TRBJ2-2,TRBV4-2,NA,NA,CASSQDVPGANTGELFF,TGTGCCAGCAGCCAAGATGTCCCAGGGGCGAACACCGGGGAGCTGTTTTTT
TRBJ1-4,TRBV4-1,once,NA,CASSKNGEKLFF,TGCGCCAGCAGCAAGAACGGGGAAAAACTGTTTTTT
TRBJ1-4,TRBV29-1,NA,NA,CSVEMRGGEKLFF,TGCAGCGTTGAAATGAGGGGAGGCGAAAAACTGTTTTTT
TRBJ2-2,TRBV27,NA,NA,CASSLMGGGTGELFF,TGTGCCAGCAGTTTGATGGGTGGTGGGACCGGGGAGCTGTTTTTT
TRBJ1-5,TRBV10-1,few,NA,CASSEGAVRPQHF,TGCGCCAGCAGTGAAGGGGCCGTCCGGCCCCAGCATTTT
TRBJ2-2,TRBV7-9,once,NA,CASSSIRGTNTGELFF,TGTGCCAGCAGTTCAATCCGGGGAACAAACACCGGGGAGCTGTTTTTT
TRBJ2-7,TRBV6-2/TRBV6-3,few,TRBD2,CASSTSGLYEQYF,TGTGCCAGCAGTACTAGCGGATTATACGAGCAGTACTTC
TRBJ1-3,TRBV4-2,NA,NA,CASSQDEGSGNTIYF,TGTGCCAGCAGCCAAGATGAGGGATCTGGAAACACCATATATTTT
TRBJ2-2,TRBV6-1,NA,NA,CASSDWGGMNTGELFF,TGTGCCAGCAGTGATTGGGGCGGGATGAACACCGGGGAGCTGTTTTTT
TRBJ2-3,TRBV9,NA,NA,CASSVDDTQYF,TGTGCCAGCAGCGTAGACGATACGCAGTATTTT
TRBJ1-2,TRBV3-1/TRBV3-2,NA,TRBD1,CASSQWDRMNYGYTF,TGTGCCAGCAGCCAATGGGACAGGATGAACTATGGCTACACCTTC